Listed below are T cell receptor beta chains from one sample, sequenced in a study of siplizumab effects on memory and regulatory T cells. The repertoire was sequenced with immunoSEQ multiplex PCR; TCRdb's copy has only in-frame clones and lacks some. The sample consists of about 50,000 clones, less than 98% of them appearing once. The specimen was naive CD4+ T cells sorted from blood. The origin of the receptors is a human donor in good health. Each CDR3 is given with its conserved first and last residue. Each record gives: clone size, J gene, V gene, D gene, CDR3 protein, CDR3 DNA. A D gene is named only where the DNA matches it firmly. Clone size is stated in some rows and not others, as once, few, many or a class when expanded.

size: once; J: TRBJ2-7; V: TRBV4-2; D: -; CDR3: CASSQVDSPEQYF; DNA: TGTGCCAGCAGCCAAGTGGATAGTCCCGAGCAGTACTTC
size: -; J: TRBJ2-2; V: TRBV2; D: -; CDR3: CASSSTRWGAGELFF; DNA: TGTGCCAGCAGTTCGACTCGGTGGGGGGCCGGGGAGCTGTTTTTT
size: -; J: TRBJ1-2; V: TRBV4-3; D: -; CDR3: CASSQGSYRDGYTF; DNA: TGCGCCAGCAGCCAAGGTTCTTACAGGGATGGCTACACCTTC
size: -; J: TRBJ1-4; V: TRBV18; D: TRBD1; CDR3: CASSPRDRVEKLFF; DNA: TGTGCCAGCTCACCAAGGGACAGGGTTGAAAAACTGTTTTTT
size: -; J: TRBJ2-1; V: TRBV2; D: -; CDR3: CASSSSGPKQFF; DNA: TGTGCCAGCTCCTCCTCCGGTCCCAAGCAGTTCTTC
size: -; J: TRBJ1-1; V: TRBV5-1; D: -; CDR3: CASRTLMAGTEAFF; DNA: TGCGCCAGCAGAACCTTGATGGCAGGGACTGAAGCTTTCTTT
size: -; J: TRBJ1-1; V: TRBV5-1; D: -; CDR3: CASSQERGEAFF; DNA: TGCGCCAGCAGCCAGGAAAGAGGGGAAGCTTTCTTT
size: -; J: TRBJ2-3; V: TRBV7-3; D: TRBD1; CDR3: CASSLRETGTDTQYF; DNA: TGTGCCAGCAGCCTAAGGGAGACAGGGACAGATACGCAGTATTTT
size: -; J: TRBJ2-1; V: TRBV7-2; D: -; CDR3: CASSHLGVSHEQFF; DNA: TGTGCCAGCAGCCACTTAGGGGTTAGCCATGAGCAGTTCTTC
size: -; J: TRBJ2-5; V: TRBV4-1; D: TRBD1; CDR3: CASSQERPGTGGRGETQYF; DNA: TGCGCCAGCAGCCAAGAAAGACCCGGGACAGGGGGCAGAGGAGAGACCCAGTACTTC
size: -; J: TRBJ1-2; V: TRBV19; D: TRBD1; CDR3: CASSPSDRVGYTF; DNA: TGTGCCAGTAGTCCCTCGGACAGGGTTGGCTACACCTTC
size: -; J: TRBJ1-1; V: TRBV28; D: -; CDR3: CASNTTPRNTEAFF; DNA: TGTGCCAGCAACACCACCCCCCGGAACACTGAAGCTTTCTTT
size: -; J: TRBJ2-1; V: TRBV7-2; D: -; CDR3: CASSPTVNSYNEQFF; DNA: TGTGCCAGCAGCCCTACGGTAAACTCCTACAATGAGCAGTTCTTC
size: -; J: TRBJ1-2; V: TRBV7-2; D: TRBD1; CDR3: CASSKRSGTDGYTF; DNA: TGTGCCAGCAGCAAAAGGTCCGGGACAGATGGCTACACCTTC
size: -; J: TRBJ2-2; V: TRBV15; D: -; CDR3: CATSRRDGLNTGELFF; DNA: TGTGCCACCAGCAGACGGGACGGGCTTAACACCGGGGAGCTGTTTTTT
size: -; J: TRBJ2-7; V: TRBV19; D: -; CDR3: CASSTLGRIYEQYF; DNA: TGTGCCAGTAGTACCCTAGGGCGCATTTACGAGCAGTACTTC
size: few; J: TRBJ1-1; V: TRBV9; D: -; CDR3: CASSVTPGWTEAFF; DNA: TGTGCCAGCAGCGTAACGCCCGGATGGACTGAAGCTTTCTTT
size: once; J: TRBJ2-7; V: TRBV29-1; D: TRBD1; CDR3: CSVLGDSTYEQYF; DNA: TGCAGCGTTTTGGGGGACAGTACCTACGAGCAGTACTTC
size: -; J: TRBJ2-2; V: TRBV25-1; D: -; CDR3: CASSANTGELFF; DNA: TGTGCCAGCAGTGCGAACACCGGGGAGCTGTTTTTT
size: -; J: TRBJ1-1; V: TRBV5-1; D: -; CDR3: CASSLARTDTEAFF; DNA: TGCGCCAGCAGCTTGGCCAGGACGGACACTGAAGCTTTCTTT